This TCR beta chain stems from a study of PD-1 blockade in classical Hodgkin lymphoma. Time point given: cycle 4 day 1 (C4D1), after 6 weeks of nivolumab. Each patient's relapse followed autologous stem cell transplantation, and brentuximab vedotin exposure varied. Magnetic negative selection purified CD4+ T cells from thawed PBMCs. On this clone: Antigen unknown.

Germline loops: CDR1 SGHRS, CDR2 YFSETQ. J gave up 6 bases and V 1 base, and 6 bases lay outside the gene matches. The CDR3 consists of 15 residues. General observations from the study: Exclusion was applied to patients who started nivolumab under 1 year after ASCT.

TCRdb's table, derived via immunoSEQ multiplex PCR, lists solely in-frame clones and lacks some. The sample has approximately 18,000 clones, 65% to 85% seen once. The V gene is TRBV5-1, the J gene TRBJ2-1; 8 nucleotides line up with TRBD1. This specimen was CD4+ T cells from blood, taken before the fourth cycle of nivolumab. The TCR was taken from a human donor with classical Hodgkin lymphoma. CDR3 DNA sequence: TGCGCCAGCAGCTTGCTGACAGGGGCCTCCAATGAGCAGTTCTTC. It codes for CASSLLTGASNEQFF.